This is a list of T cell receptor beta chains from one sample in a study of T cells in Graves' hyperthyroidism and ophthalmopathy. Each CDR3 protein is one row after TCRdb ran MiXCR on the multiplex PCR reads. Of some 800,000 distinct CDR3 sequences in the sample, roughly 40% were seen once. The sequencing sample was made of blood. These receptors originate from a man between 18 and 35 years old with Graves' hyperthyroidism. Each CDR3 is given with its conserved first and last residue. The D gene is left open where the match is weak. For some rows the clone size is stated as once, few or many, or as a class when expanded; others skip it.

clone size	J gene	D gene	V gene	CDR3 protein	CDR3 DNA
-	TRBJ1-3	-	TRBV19	CASKSNTIYF	TGTGCCAGCAAGAGCAACACCATATATTTT
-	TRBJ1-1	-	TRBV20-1	CSASGGRTEAFF	TGCAGTGCTAGTGGCGGGCGCACTGAAGCTTTCTTT
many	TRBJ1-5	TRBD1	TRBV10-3	CAISESGTGDQPQHF	TGTGCCATCAGTGAATCCGGGACAGGGGATCAGCCCCAGCATTTT
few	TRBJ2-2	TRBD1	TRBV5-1	CASSLTGTGGTGELFF	TGCGCCAGCAGCCTGACCGGGACAGGGGGCACCGGGGAGCTGTTTTTT
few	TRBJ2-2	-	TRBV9	CASSVEVQTNTGELFF	TGTGCCAGCAGCGTAGAAGTGCAAACGAACACCGGGGAGCTGTTTTTT
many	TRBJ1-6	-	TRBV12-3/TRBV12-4	CASSLRQDSPLHF	TGTGCCAGCAGTTTGAGGCAGGATTCACCCCTCCACTTT
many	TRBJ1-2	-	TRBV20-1	CSARAGKRDGYTF	TGCAGTGCCCGCGCGGGGAAGAGGGATGGCTACACCTTC
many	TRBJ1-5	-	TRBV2	CASTEVGTNQPQHF	TGTGCCAGCACCGAAGTAGGGACCAATCAGCCCCAGCATTTT
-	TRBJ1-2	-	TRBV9	CASSQDFSGQGKGYTF	TGTGCCAGCAGCCAAGATTTCTCGGGGCAGGGGAAAGGCTACACCTTC
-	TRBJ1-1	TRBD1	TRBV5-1	CASSWIRTGGMNTEAFF	TGCGCCAGCAGCTGGATTCGGACAGGGGGCATGAACACTGAAGCTTTCTTT
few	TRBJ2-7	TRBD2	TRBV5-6	CASSTLSGRARYEQYF	TGTGCCAGCAGCACCCTCAGCGGGAGGGCGCGATACGAGCAGTACTTC
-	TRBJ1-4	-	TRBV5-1	CASSPGTNYEKLFF	TGCGCCAGCAGCCCGGGGACAAATTATGAAAAACTGTTTTTT
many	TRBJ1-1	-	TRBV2	CASTTHGGTEAFF	TGTGCCAGCACAACCCACGGGGGCACTGAAGCTTTCTTT
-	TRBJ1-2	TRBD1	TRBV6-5	CASTSTGYGYTF	TGTGCCAGCACCTCGACAGGGTATGGCTACACCTTC
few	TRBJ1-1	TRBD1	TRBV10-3	CASSTSGQGYTEAFF	TGTGCCAGCTCAACCTCCGGACAGGGCTACACTGAAGCTTTCTTT
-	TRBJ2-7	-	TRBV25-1	CASSEGAYGEQYF	TGTGCCAGCAGTGAAGGAGCCTACGGTGAGCAGTACTTC
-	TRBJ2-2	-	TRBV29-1	CSVSGLNAGELFF	TGCAGCGTTTCGGGGCTTAACGCCGGGGAGCTGTTTTTT
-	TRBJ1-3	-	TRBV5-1	CASSRGDSSGNTIYF	TGCGCCAGCAGCCGAGGGGATAGCTCTGGAAACACCATATATTTT
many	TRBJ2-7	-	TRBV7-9	CASSSTPYEQYF	TGTGCCAGCAGCTCCACTCCCTACGAGCAGTACTTC
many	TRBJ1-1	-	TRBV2	CASSEGRGQEAFF	TGTGCCAGCAGTGAAGGGCGGGGCCAAGAGGCTTTCTTT
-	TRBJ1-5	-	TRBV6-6	CASSEGMEQPQHF	TGTGCCAGCAGTGAAGGGATGGAGCAGCCCCAGCATTTT
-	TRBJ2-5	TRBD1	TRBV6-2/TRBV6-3	CASSGQVKKTQYF	TGTGCCAGCAGTGGACAGGTGAAGAAGACCCAGTACTTC
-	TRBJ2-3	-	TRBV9	CASSVTSTDTQYF	TGTGCCAGCAGCGTGACTAGCACAGATACGCAGTATTTT
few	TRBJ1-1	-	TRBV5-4	CASTSGGGTEAFF	TGTGCCAGCACCTCGGGGGGAGGCACTGAAGCTTTCTTT
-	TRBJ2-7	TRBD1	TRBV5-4	CASSLNRGPHEQYF	TGTGCCAGCAGCTTGAACAGGGGGCCCCACGAGCAGTACTTC
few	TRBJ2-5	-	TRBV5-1	CASSSHETQYF	TGCGCCAGCAGCTCCCACGAGACCCAGTACTTC
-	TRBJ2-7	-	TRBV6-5	CASSRDFAYEQYF	TGTGCCAGCAGCAGGGACTTCGCTTACGAGCAGTACTTC
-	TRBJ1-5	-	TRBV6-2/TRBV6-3	CASSYYGFREEPQHF	TGTGCCAGCAGTTACTATGGTTTTCGCGAGGAGCCCCAGCATTTT
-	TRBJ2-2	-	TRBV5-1	CASSFGGPNTGELFF	TGCGCCAGCAGCTTCGGGGGGCCGAACACCGGGGAGCTGTTTTTT
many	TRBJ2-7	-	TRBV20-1	CSALRLEQYF	TGCAGTGCCCTACGACTCGAGCAGTACTTC
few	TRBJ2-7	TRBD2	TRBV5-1	CASSWTRQYF	TGTGCCAGCAGTTGGACTAGACAGTACTTC
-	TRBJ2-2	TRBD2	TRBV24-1	CATSVPRLAGAATGELFF	TGTGCCACCAGTGTCCCTCGACTAGCGGGAGCGGCCACCGGGGAGCTGTTTTTT
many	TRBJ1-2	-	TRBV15	CATSRDQDGVYGYTF	TGTGCCACCAGCAGAGATCAAGACGGAGTCTATGGCTACACCTTC
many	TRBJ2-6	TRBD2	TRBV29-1	CSVPGSGANSGANVLTF	TGCAGCGTCCCCGGGAGCGGGGCGAACTCTGGGGCCAACGTCCTGACTTTC
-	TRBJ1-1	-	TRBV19	CASSIPGHGGPGAFF	TGTGCCAGTAGTATACCCGGACACGGGGGCCCTGGAGCTTTCTTT
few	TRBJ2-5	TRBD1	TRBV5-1	CASSLGQGLLETQYF	TGCGCCAGCAGCTTAGGACAGGGGCTCCTGGAGACCCAGTACTTC
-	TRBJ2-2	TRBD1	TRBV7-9	CASRQGGGTGELFF	TGTGCCAGCAGACAGGGGGGTGGCACCGGGGAGCTGTTTTTT
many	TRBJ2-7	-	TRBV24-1	CATSDSGRTNEQYF	TGTGCCACCAGTGACTCGGGACGGACAAACGAGCAGTACTTC
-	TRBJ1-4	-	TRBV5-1	CASSLGARVQNEKLFF	TGCGCCAGCAGCTTGGGGGCGAGGGTTCAAAATGAAAAACTGTTTTTT
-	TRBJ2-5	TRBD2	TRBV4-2	CASSQDLRSGRGYF	TGTGCCAGCAGCCAAGATCTACGGTCCGGGAGGGGTTACTTC
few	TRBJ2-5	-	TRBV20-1	CSARDGTQYF	TGCAGTGCTAGAGACGGGACGCAGTACTTC
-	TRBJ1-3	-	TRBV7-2	CASRGHGYGNTIYF	TGTGCCAGCAGAGGGCACGGATATGGAAACACCATATATTTT
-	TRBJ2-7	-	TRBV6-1	CASLDTGRGSDEQYF	TGTGCCAGCCTGGACACGGGAAGGGGATCTGACGAGCAGTACTTC
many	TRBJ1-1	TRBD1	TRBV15	CATSRDRGYSMNTEAFF	TGTGCCACCAGCAGAGACAGGGGGTACTCTATGAACACTGAAGCTTTCTTT
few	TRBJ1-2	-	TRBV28	CASSFGEDGYTF	TGTGCCAGCAGTTTCGGGGAGGATGGCTACACCTTC
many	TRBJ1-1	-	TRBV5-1	CASSLDQMNTEAFF	TGCGCCAGCAGCTTGGACCAGATGAACACTGAAGCTTTCTTT
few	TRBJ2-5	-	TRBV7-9	CASSLARGAETQYF	TGTGCCAGCAGCTTAGCCAGGGGCGCGGAGACCCAGTACTTC
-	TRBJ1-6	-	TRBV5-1	CASSPPDAAASPLHF	TGCGCCAGCAGCCCCCCGGACGCGGCTGCTTCACCCCTCCACTTT
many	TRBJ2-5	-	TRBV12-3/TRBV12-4	CASSLGTPETQYF	TGTGCCAGCAGTCTTGGGACGCCAGAGACCCAGTACTTC
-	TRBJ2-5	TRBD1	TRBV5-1	CASGRTGTEETQYF	TGCGCCAGCGGCAGGACAGGGACTGAAGAGACCCAGTACTTC
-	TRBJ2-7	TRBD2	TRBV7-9	CVRGGTTRWEQYF	TGTGTCCGGGGCGGGACTACCCGGTGGGAGCAGTACTTC